These 28 T cell receptor beta chains were sequenced from one sample in a study of radiotherapy plus CTLA-4 blockade in lung cancer. TCRdb keeps only in-frame clones here, not all; method: immunoSEQ multiplex PCR. The sample includes approximately 100,000 clones, 80% to 85% of them seen just once. The specimen comprised peripheral blood, sampled from a patient treated with radiotherapy plus ipilimumab. Receptors originate from a human donor with non-small cell lung cancer who had a partial response to radiotherapy plus ipilimumab.

The chain recombines TRBV7-9 with TRBJ1-1; D gene unclear. The CDR3 loop spans 11 amino acids. CDR1 is SEHNR, CDR2 FQNEAQ, per germline (reference sequence). The V and J ends lost 4 bases and 3 bases respectively, with 3 bases between them. The CDR3 DNA reads TGTGCCAGCAGCTCGTACACTGAAGCTTTCTTT. It is translated as CASSSYTEAFF.

The chain couples TRBV28 to TRBJ2-7; 8 positions agree with TRBD1. The CDR3 totals 16 residues. The trim removed 5 bases at V and 0 bases at J, leaving 9 bases unmatched. CDR1 MDHEN and CDR2 SYDVKM come from the germline V gene. The CDR3 sequence: CASSPLGTGYSYEQYF. In DNA, the CDR3 is TGTGCCAGCAGTCCCCTCGGGACAGGTTACTCCTACGAGCAGTACTTC.

This clone was seen only a few times. This sequence joins TRBV19 and TRBJ2-1; 8 bases are shared with TRBD2. V lost 3 bases and J lost 1; bases outside the gene matches: 2. Per the germline V gene, CDR1 is LNHDA and CDR2 is SQIVND (reference sequence). CDR3 size: 15 residues. The CDR3 DNA is TGTGCCAGTAGTATGGGCGGGGGGTCCTACAATGAGCAGTTCTTC. Translated, it gives CASSMGGGSYNEQFF.

Only one count was recorded for this clone. CDR3 loop: CASSPGTGDYNEQFF. CDR3 bases: TGTGCCAGCAGCCCCGGGACAGGGGATTACAATGAGCAGTTCTTC. J is TRBJ2-1 and V is TRBV4-2, with 10 bases that match TRBD1. V lost 4 bases to trimming and J lost 4 bases; unmatched junction nucleotides: 4. The V gene's germline CDR1 is LGHNA and CDR2 YNFKEQ. The CDR3 extends over 15 amino acids.

This sequence joins TRBV2 and TRBJ1-4, with 10 bases lining up with TRBD1. The germline V gene has CDR1 SNHLY and CDR2 FYNNEI. V lost 6 bases to trimming and J lost 6 bases; unmatched junction nucleotides: 4. The CDR3 totals 14 residues. CDR3 in DNA: TGTGCCAGCAGGACCGGGACAGGGGATGAAAAACTGTTTTTT. Its protein product is CASRTGTGDEKLFF.

V and J are TRBV19 and TRBJ2-4; TRBD2 aligns across 11 bases. With V trimmed by 2 bases and J by 2 bases, 2 bases remained unmatched. There are 16 residues in the CDR3. Per germline, CDR1 LNHDA and CDR2 SQIVND (reference sequence). Here the CDR3 reads CASSILAGGSKNIQYF. CDR3 coding DNA: TGTGCCAGTAGTATACTAGCGGGAGGTTCCAAAAACATTCAGTACTTC. Looking up the rest from reference TRBV19 and TRBJ2-4 gives the full variable domain: DGGITQSPKYLFRKEGQNVTLSCEQNLNHDAMYWYRQDPGQGLRLIYYSQIVNDFQKGDIAEGYSVSREKKESFPLTVTSAQKNPTAFYLCASSILAGGSKNIQYFGAGTRLSVL.

This clone was observed a handful of times. The chain has TRBV30 and TRBJ2-1, with 7 positions matching TRBD2. The germline V gene encodes CDR1 GTSNPN and CDR2 SVGIG (reference sequence). The CDR3 runs 11 residues. J gave up 11 bases and V 5 bases, and 6 bases lay outside the gene matches. Here the CDR3 reads CAWERTRQQFF. The CDR3 nucleotides are TGTGCCTGGGAACGGACTAGACAGCAGTTCTTC. The entire variable domain, with the rest obtained from reference TRBV30 and TRBJ2-1, is as follows: SQTIHQWPATLVQPVGSPLSLECTVEGTSNPNLYWYRQAAGRGLQLLFYSVGIGQISSEVPQNLSASRPQDRQFILSSKKLLLSDSGFYLCAWERTRQQFFGPGTRLTVL.

The chain is built from TRBV15 and TRBJ2-2; D possibly corresponds to TRBD1 (5 bases). This CDR3 spans 14 amino acids. The germline V and J ends were trimmed by 0 bases and 6 bases, with 8 bases remaining between them. From germline, CDR1 is LNHNV and CDR2 YYDKDF (reference sequence). For the CDR3, the DNA is TGTGCCACCAGCAGAGATCCAGGGTCCGGGGAGCTGTTTTTT. Its translation: CATSRDPGSGELFF. Looking up the rest from reference TRBV15 and TRBJ2-2 gives the full variable domain: DAMVIQNPRYQVTQFGKPVTLSCSQTLNHNVMYWYQQKSSQAPKLLFHYYDKDFNNEADTPDNFQSRRPNTSFCFLDIRSPGLGDTAMYLCATSRDPGSGELFFGEGSRLTVL.

A few counts support this clone. The chain combines TRBV7-9 with TRBJ2-2; TRBD2 matches 9 bases. Germline-derived CDR1 and CDR2 are SEHNR and FQNEAQ (reference sequence). After removal of 4 bases from V and 7 bases from J, the junction contained 13 bases not matched to a gene. This CDR3 has 17 amino acids. CDR3: CASSSRGISGSGGELFF. In DNA, the CDR3 is TGTGCCAGCAGCTCCCGGGGAATTAGCGGGAGCGGCGGGGAGCTGTTTTTT.

V and J are TRBV28 and TRBJ2-7, with 9 bases aligning to TRBD2. Per germline, CDR1 MDHEN and CDR2 SYDVKM. J gave up 6 bases and V 4 bases, and 7 bases lay outside the gene matches. The CDR3 covers 14 residues. CDR3 protein: CASSSASGRSEQYF. CDR3 nucleotide sequence: TGTGCCAGCAGTTCAGCCAGCGGGAGGTCCGAGCAGTACTTC.

The table lists this clone with a few counts. Here the CDR3 reads CASSLGTGSSGANVLTF. CDR3 sequence (DNA): TGTGCCAGCAGCTTAGGGACAGGTAGCTCTGGGGCCAACGTCCTGACTTTC. This rearrangement joins TRBV7-8 to TRBJ2-6; 7 positions match TRBD1. The V and J ends lost 1 base and 0 bases, in that order; junction bases with no gene match: 3. This CDR3 spans 17 amino acids. CDR1 SGHVS and CDR2 FQNEAQ come from the germline V gene.

The chain couples TRBV5-1 to TRBJ2-3; TRBD2 is a possible D gene (6 bases). V lost 2 bases to trimming and J lost 4 bases, with 11 bases between them. The germline V gene has CDR1 SGHRS and CDR2 YFSETQ. The CDR3 totals 14 residues. The CDR3 nucleotides read TGCGCCAGCAGCTTACTAGGAGGGGCAGATACGCAGTATTTT. Protein sequence: CASSLLGGADTQYF.

V and J are TRBV7-9 and TRBJ1-4; D remains ambiguous. This CDR3 has 14 amino acids. Germline CDR1 reads SEHNR; CDR2 reads FQNEAQ (reference sequence). V gave up 2 bases and J gave up 6 bases, with 10 bases separating them. The DNA of the CDR3 is TGTGCCAGCAGCTTATCCGGGAAGCATGAAAAACTGTTTTTT. Its translation: CASSLSGKHEKLFF.

The chain carries TRBV5-4 and TRBJ2-3; D possibly corresponds to TRBD1 (6 bases). The germline CDR1 and CDR2 sequences are SGHNT and YYREEE (reference sequence). The V and J ends lost 3 bases and 9 bases respectively, with 20 bases between them. The CDR3 consists of 15 residues. DNA for the CDR3: TGTGCCAGCAGCTATTCGACAGGACGTCCGGGGACGCAGTATTTT. This sequence encodes CASSYSTGRPGTQYF.

The chain is built from TRBV5-1 and TRBJ2-5, with 7 bases aligning to TRBD1. The CDR3 is 13 residues long. Looked up from germline, CDR1 is SGHRS and CDR2 is YFSETQ. Trimming removed 4 bases from V and 4 bases from J; junction bases left unmatched: 4. CDR3 in amino acids: CASSMNRGETQYF. CDR3 in DNA: TGCGCCAGCAGCATGAACAGGGGAGAGACCCAGTACTTC.

This chain connects TRBV10-1 to TRBJ2-3; 14 bases line up with TRBD2. CDR3 length: 18 amino acids. Germline V CDR1 and CDR2: WNHNN, SYGVQD (reference sequence). Losses at the gene ends were 0 bases for V and 2 bases for J; bases not matched to a gene: 4. DNA of the CDR3: TGCGCCAGCAGTGAGTCGGGGGGACTAGCGGGAGACACAGATACGCAGTATTTT. Translating it yields CASSESGGLAGDTDTQYF.

V is TRBV14 and J is TRBJ2-7, with D possibly matching TRBD1 (7 bases). Trimming stripped 3 bases from V and 5 bases from J, with 20 bases between. In germline, CDR1 is SGHDN, CDR2 FVKESK. CDR3 length: 16 residues. Written as DNA, the CDR3 is TGTGCCAGCAGCCACTACGGACAGGCGGGGTCCAACGAGCAGTACTTC. It specifies CASSHYGQAGSNEQYF.

The chain has TRBV7-2 and TRBJ2-7; 8 bases line up with TRBD2. Trimming at V came to 2 bases and at J to 0 bases, leaving 3 bases not matched to a gene. Germline V gene lookup returns CDR1 SGHTA and CDR2 FQGNSA. This CDR3 is built from 15 residues. The CDR3, as DNA: TGTGCCAGCAGCTTAACGAGCGGGAGCTCCTACGAGCAGTACTTC. Its protein product is CASSLTSGSSYEQYF.

This sequence joins TRBV27 and TRBJ1-5, with D unclear. Germline loops: CDR1 MNHEY, CDR2 SMNVEV (reference sequence). The CDR3 runs 15 residues. Between the trimmed V and J ends, which lost 4 bases and 7 bases, there was a span of 17 bases. In DNA, the CDR3 is TGTGCCAGCAGTTATCAATTAACTGCGGGACAGCCCCAGCATTTT. It specifies CASSYQLTAGQPQHF.

The V call is TRBV6-5, the J call TRBJ2-3; TRBD2 aligns across 16 bases. The germline V gene has CDR1 MNHEY and CDR2 SVGAGI. The trim removed 4 bases at V and 9 bases at J, leaving 1 base unmatched. The CDR3 consists of 14 residues. This chain's CDR3 is CASSLGLAGGTQYF. As DNA, the CDR3 is TGTGCCAGCAGTTTGGGACTAGCGGGAGGGACGCAGTATTTT.

This rearrangement joins TRBV5-8 to TRBJ1-1; no firm D call. Germline V gives CDR1 SGHTS, CDR2 YDEGEE. This CDR3 has 14 amino acids. The ends were cut back, 1 base at V and 1 base at J, with 8 bases in the middle. The CDR3 DNA reads as TGTGCCAGCAGCTTGCGGCAGGCGAACACTGAAGCTTTCTTT. Encoded protein: CASSLRQANTEAFF.

This rearrangement joins TRBV5-4 to TRBJ2-5; TRBD1 matches at 11 bases. The CDR3 length is 16 residues. V dropped 5 bases and J dropped 1; count of bases not matched to a gene: 7. In germline, CDR1 is SGHNT, CDR2 YYREEE (reference sequence). The CDR3 sequence is CASRRGQGAIQETQYF. In nucleotides, the CDR3 is TGTGCCAGCAGGCGCGGACAGGGGGCAATCCAAGAGACCCAGTACTTC.

The chain joins TRBV18 to TRBJ1-1, with TRBD1 matching 7 bases. This CDR3 comprises 15 residues. Germline V CDR1 and CDR2: KGHSH, LQKENI. V was clipped by 4 bases and J by 3 bases; unmatched bases: 8. In DNA form, the CDR3 reads TGTGCCAGCTCACTTGGGACAGCGCGGGACACTGAAGCTTTCTTT. Translated, it gives CASSLGTARDTEAFF.

This chain uses TRBV7-3 with TRBJ2-7; 11 bases fit TRBD2. The length of the CDR3 is 14 residues. CDR1 is SGHTA and CDR2 is FQGTGA in the germline V gene. J lost 6 bases, V lost 6 bases, and 7 bases had no gene match. CDR3 DNA: TGTGCCAGCAGGTATGGGACTAGCGGCAGCGAGCAGTACTTC. Its translation: CASRYGTSGSEQYF.

The V call is TRBV19, the J call TRBJ2-1; the D gene is possibly TRBD2 (5 bases). The CDR3 loop spans 14 amino acids. The germline gives CDR1 LNHDA, CDR2 SQIVND (reference sequence). Between the trimmed V and J ends, which lost 8 bases and 6 bases, there was a span of 17 bases. The CDR3 sequence: CASCRENLVNEQFF. The CDR3 bases are TGTGCCAGTTGTAGGGAGAATCTTGTCAATGAGCAGTTCTTC.

The chain carries TRBV28 and TRBJ2-5; 8 bases match TRBD2. The CDR3 contains 15 residues. The V gene's germline CDR1 is MDHEN and CDR2 SYDVKM. Trimming removed 6 bases from V and 4 bases from J; junction bases left unmatched: 10. The DNA of the CDR3 is TGTGCCAGCAGAGCAGCGGGAGTTTCGAGAGAGACCCAGTACTTC. Residues: CASRAAGVSRETQYF.

This chain joins TRBV18 and TRBJ1-1, with D possibly matching TRBD1 (6 bases). Germline assignment: CDR1 KGHSH and CDR2 LQKENI. The CDR3 runs 17 residues. Deletions cut 3 bases from V and 3 bases from J, with 20 bases between. CDR3 coding DNA: TGTGCCAGCTCACCTATTTCAGCAGGGGCTACGTACACTGAAGCTTTCTTT. Translated, it gives CASSPISAGATYTEAFF.

This chain uses TRBV19 with TRBJ1-5, with D unclear. This CDR3 has 15 residues. With 1 base removed from V and 4 bases from J, the gap between germline ends came to 11 bases. CDR1 LNHDA and CDR2 SQIVND come from the germline V gene (reference sequence). CDR3 sequence: CASSIVWQANQPQHF. DNA of the CDR3: TGTGCCAGTAGTATAGTTTGGCAGGCGAATCAGCCCCAGCATTTT.